This T cell receptor (beta chain) was sequenced in a study of T cell clusters in autoimmune cytopenias. This clonotype registers medium-sized by frequency. The CDR3 contains 13 residues. Germline V lookup: CDR1 SGHVS, CDR2 FNYEAQ. Multiplex touch-down PCR amplified TRB using TRB-A and TRB-B pools in one tube. For each CDR3 protein, TCRdb gives one entry from its re-call of the multiplex PCR reads, without DNA. The sample includes over 1,500 distinct CDR3 sequences. TRB amplification used roughly 250 ng of peripheral blood genomic DNA. Sequences were obtained from peripheral blood. V and J are TRBV7-6 and TRBJ2-1. This TCR was sampled from a human donor with an autoimmune cytopenia or autoimmune hepatitis (not recorded which). The CDR3 reads CASSLSHANEQFF.